The table lists the clone carrying this TCR beta chain with many counts. The antigen is unknown. The PBMCs had their origin in roughly 10 ml of fresh peripheral blood. TCR beta CDR3 regions were amplified from RNA transcripts. Initially, a first-round RT-PCR of the TCR CDR3 employed the HTBI primer set. From the multiplex PCR reads, TCRdb called clonotypes with MiXCR, one entry per CDR3 protein. The sample gives about 600,000 distinct CDR3 sequences, more than 15% of which show up once; 3% to 4% is in the top ten. This entry is derived from a study of T cells in Graves' hyperthyroidism and ophthalmopathy. General study results and limits: Most thyroid clonotypes that were expanded above 0.001 also turned up in blood.

The germline V gene has CDR1 MNHNS and CDR2 SASEGT. This CDR3 is built from 14 residues. Trimming left V 2 bases short and J 3 bases short, with 10 bases between. This TCR derives from a woman in her 40s with Graves' ophthalmopathy. The chain joins TRBV6-1 to TRBJ1-2; the D gene is possibly TRBD1 (5 bases). Material for sequencing was blood. The CDR3 bases are TGTGCCAGCAGTGAACAGATAGGGGACTATGGCTACACCTTC. Amino acid sequence: CASSEQIGDYGYTF.